This T cell receptor (beta chain) derives from a study of OX40 agonist ivuxolimab in advanced cancers. Across the study: Clinicians treated patients with ivuxolimab, an agonistic anti-OX40 (CD134) antibody. Study observations and caveats: The work left the antigen specificity of expanded peripheral T cells undetermined.

The method was immunoSEQ multiplex PCR; TCRdb's version includes in-frame clones alone and lacks a portion of them. The sample shows 65,000 to 75,000 clones, 80% to 95% of them seen only once. Points on this clone: Its antigen is currently unknown.

Germline assignment: CDR1 MNHNY and CDR2 SVGAGI (reference sequence). The V gene end was trimmed by 6 bases and the J gene end by 2 bases; junction bases not matched to a gene: 6. There are 14 residues in the CDR3. The receptor comes from an adult with an advanced solid tumor such as melanoma, head and neck, liver or kidney cancer. Source: CD4+ or CD8+ T cells sorted from blood, taken in a trial of the OX40 agonist ivuxolimab. The chain carries TRBV6-6 and TRBJ1-1, with 7 bases lining up with TRBD1. Here the CDR3 DNA reads TGTGCCAGCAGACCGGGACAGACTAACACTGAAGCTTTCTTT. Translated: CASRPGQTNTEAFF.